This T cell receptor (beta chain) was identified during a study of OX40 agonist ivuxolimab in advanced cancers. Germline V gene data show CDR1 as SGHKS and CDR2 as YYEKEE (reference sequence). The length of the CDR3 is 14 residues. The V gene lost 4 bases and the J gene lost 5 bases, with 12 bases spanning the gap. This table comes from immunoSEQ multiplex PCR, and its TCRdb copy is limited to in-frame clones, with some not included. The sample lists about 79,000 clones; approximately 84% were seen once. The chain combines TRBV5-5 with TRBJ2-2, with no clear D. The starting material was CD4+ or CD8+ T cells sorted from blood, obtained in a trial of the OX40 agonist ivuxolimab. This clonotype originated in an adult with an advanced solid tumor such as melanoma, head and neck, liver or kidney cancer. Here the CDR3 DNA reads TGTGCCAGCAGCCAACAAGTCGGGACCGGGGAGCTGTTTTTT. Residues: CASSQQVGTGELFF.